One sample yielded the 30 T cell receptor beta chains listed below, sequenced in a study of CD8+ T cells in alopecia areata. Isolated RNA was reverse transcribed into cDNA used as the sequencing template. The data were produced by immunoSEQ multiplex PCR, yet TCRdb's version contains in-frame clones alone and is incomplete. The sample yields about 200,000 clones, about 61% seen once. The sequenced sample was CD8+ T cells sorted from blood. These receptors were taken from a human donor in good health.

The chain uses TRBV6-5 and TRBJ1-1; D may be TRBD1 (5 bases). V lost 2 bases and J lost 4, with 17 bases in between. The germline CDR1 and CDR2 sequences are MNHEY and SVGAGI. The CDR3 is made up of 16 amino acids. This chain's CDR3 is CASSYPLGAGGTEAFF. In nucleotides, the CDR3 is TGTGCCAGCAGTTACCCGCTTGGGGCAGGCGGCACTGAAGCTTTCTTT.

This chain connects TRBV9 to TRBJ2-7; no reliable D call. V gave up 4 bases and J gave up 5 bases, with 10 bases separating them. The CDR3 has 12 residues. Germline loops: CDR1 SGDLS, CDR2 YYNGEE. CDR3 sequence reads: CASSSGPNEQYF. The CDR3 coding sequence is TGTGCCAGCAGCTCCGGCCCCAACGAGCAGTACTTC.

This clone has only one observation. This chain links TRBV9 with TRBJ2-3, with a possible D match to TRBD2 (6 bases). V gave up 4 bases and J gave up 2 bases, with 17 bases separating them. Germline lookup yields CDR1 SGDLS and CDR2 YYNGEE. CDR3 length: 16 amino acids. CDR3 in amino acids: CASSTEPGATTDTQYF. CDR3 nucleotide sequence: TGTGCCAGCAGCACCGAACCGGGAGCCACCACAGATACGCAGTATTTT.

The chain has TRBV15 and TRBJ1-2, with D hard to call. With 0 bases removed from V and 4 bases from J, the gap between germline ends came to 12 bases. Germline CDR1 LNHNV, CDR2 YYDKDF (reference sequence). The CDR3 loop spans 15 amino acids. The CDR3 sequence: CATSRDLTAAYGYTF. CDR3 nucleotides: TGTGCCACCAGCAGAGATTTAACGGCCGCCTATGGCTACACCTTC.

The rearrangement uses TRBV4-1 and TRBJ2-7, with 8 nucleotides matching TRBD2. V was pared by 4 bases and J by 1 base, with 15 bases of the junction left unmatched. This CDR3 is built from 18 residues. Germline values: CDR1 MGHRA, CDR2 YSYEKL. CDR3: CASSPEGALAGNSYEQYF. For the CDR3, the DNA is TGCGCCAGCAGCCCGGAGGGCGCCTTAGCGGGGAATTCCTACGAGCAGTACTTC.

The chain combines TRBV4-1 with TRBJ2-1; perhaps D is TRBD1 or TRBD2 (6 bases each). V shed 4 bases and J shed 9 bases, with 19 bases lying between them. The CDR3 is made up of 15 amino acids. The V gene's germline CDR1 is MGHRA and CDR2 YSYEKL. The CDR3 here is CASSPGAEGGFEQFF. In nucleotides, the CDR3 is TGCGCCAGCAGCCCAGGGGCAGAGGGGGGATTTGAGCAGTTCTTC.

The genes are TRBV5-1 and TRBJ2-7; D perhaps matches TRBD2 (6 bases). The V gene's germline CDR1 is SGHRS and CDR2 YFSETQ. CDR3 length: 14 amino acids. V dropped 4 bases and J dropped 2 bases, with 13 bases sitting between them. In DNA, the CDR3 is TGCGCCAGCAGCACCCACGGGACTCCCTACGAGCAGTACTTC. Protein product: CASSTHGTPYEQYF.

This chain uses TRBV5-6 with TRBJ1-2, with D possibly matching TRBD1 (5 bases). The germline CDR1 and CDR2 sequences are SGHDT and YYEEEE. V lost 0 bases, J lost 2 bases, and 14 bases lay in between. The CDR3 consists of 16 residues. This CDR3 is CASSLGGAGSNYGYTF. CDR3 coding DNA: TGTGCCAGCAGCTTGGGAGGGGCAGGGAGCAACTATGGCTACACCTTC.

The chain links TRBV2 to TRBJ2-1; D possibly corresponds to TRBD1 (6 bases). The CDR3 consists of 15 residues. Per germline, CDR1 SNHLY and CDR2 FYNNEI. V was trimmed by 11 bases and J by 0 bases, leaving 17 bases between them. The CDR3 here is CAGDDRLSSYNEQFF. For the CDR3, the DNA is TGTGCCGGGGATGACAGGCTGAGCTCCTACAATGAGCAGTTCTTC.

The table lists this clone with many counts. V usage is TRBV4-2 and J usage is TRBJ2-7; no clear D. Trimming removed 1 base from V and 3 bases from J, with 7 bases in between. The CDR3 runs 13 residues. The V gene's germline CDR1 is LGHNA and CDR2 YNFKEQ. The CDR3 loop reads CASSQGVGYEQYF. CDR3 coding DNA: TGTGCCAGCAGCCAAGGCGTGGGCTACGAGCAGTACTTC.

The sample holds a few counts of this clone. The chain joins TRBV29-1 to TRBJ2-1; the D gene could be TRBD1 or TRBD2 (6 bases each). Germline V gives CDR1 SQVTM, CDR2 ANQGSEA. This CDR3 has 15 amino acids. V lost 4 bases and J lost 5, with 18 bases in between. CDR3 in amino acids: CSVGQRVGGHNEQFF. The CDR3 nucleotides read TGCAGCGTTGGGCAACGAGTCGGGGGCCACAATGAGCAGTTCTTC.

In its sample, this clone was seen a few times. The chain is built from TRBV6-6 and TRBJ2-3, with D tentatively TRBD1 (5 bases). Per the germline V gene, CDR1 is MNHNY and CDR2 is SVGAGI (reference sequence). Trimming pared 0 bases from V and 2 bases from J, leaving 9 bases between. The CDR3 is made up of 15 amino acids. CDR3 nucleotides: TGTGCCAGCAGTTACTCAGGGGTGGACACAGATACGCAGTATTTT. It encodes CASSYSGVDTDTQYF.

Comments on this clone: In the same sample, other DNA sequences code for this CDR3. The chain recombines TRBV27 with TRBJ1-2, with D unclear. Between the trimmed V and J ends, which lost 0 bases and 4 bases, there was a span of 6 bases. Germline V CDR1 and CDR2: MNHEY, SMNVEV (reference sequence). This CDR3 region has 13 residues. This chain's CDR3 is CASSLSGSYGYTF. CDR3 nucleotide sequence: TGTGCCAGCAGTTTATCGGGCAGCTATGGCTACACCTTC.

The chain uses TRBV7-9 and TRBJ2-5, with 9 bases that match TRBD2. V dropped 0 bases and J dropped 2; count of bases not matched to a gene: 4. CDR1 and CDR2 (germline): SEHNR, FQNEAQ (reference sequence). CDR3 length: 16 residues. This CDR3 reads CASSLAALAGQETQYF. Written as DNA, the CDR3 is TGTGCCAGCAGCTTAGCGGCCCTAGCGGGGCAAGAGACCCAGTACTTC.

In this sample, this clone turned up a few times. The CDR3 protein is CASNPRTDNYGYTF. The CDR3 nucleotides are TGTGCCAGCAACCCAAGGACAGACAACTATGGCTACACCTTC. The chain uses TRBV25-1 and TRBJ1-2, with D tentatively TRBD1 (6 bases). V was trimmed by 7 bases and J by 2 bases, leaving 14 bases between them. The germline gives CDR1 MGHDK, CDR2 SYGVNS. This CDR3 comprises 14 residues.

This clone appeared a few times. DNA of the CDR3: TGCGCCAGCAGCCTCGAAGGCGGCACTGAAGCTTTCTTT. This gives the protein CASSLEGGTEAFF. V and J are TRBV5-1 and TRBJ1-1; D gene ambiguous. CDR3 length: 13 residues. Germline CDR1 reads SGHRS; CDR2 reads YFSETQ. Trimming shortened V by 4 bases and J by 4 bases, and 11 bases separated the two germline ends.

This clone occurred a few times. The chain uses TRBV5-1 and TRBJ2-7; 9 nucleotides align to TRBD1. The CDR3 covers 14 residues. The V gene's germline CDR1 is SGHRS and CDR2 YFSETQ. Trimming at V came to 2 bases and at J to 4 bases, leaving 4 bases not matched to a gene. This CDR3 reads CASSFNRGQYEQYF. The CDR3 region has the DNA TGCGCCAGCAGCTTTAACAGGGGGCAGTACGAGCAGTACTTC.

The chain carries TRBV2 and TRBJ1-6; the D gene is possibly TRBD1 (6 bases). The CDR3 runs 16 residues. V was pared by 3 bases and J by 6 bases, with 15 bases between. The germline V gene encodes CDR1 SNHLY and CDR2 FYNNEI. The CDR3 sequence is CASSDDRPSGNSPLHF. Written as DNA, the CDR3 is TGTGCCAGCAGTGACGACAGGCCCTCGGGTAATTCACCCCTCCACTTT.

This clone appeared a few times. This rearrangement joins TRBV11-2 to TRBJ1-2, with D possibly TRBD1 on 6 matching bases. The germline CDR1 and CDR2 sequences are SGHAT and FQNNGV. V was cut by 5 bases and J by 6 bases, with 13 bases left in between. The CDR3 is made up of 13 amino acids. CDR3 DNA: TGTGCCAGCAGCCGCTTCGGACAGAATGGCTACACCTTC. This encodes CASSRFGQNGYTF.

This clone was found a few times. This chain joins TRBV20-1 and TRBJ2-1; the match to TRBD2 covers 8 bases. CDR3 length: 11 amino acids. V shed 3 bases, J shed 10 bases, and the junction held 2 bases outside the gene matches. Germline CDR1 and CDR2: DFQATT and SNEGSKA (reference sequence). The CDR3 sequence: CSASTSGEQFF. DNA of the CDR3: TGCAGTGCTAGTACTAGCGGAGAGCAGTTCTTC.

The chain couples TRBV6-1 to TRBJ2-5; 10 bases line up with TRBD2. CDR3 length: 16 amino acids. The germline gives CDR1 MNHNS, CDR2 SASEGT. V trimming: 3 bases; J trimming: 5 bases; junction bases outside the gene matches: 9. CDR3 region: CASSDLAGVSRETQYF. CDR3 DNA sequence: TGTGCCAGCAGTGATCTAGCGGGGGTCTCAAGGGAGACCCAGTACTTC.

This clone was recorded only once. This CDR3 is CASSEDRNYGYTF. The DNA for the CDR3 is TGTGCCAGCAGCGAAGACAGGAACTATGGCTACACCTTC. V gene TRBV9 combines with J gene TRBJ1-2; weak D call: TRBD1 (6 bases). CDR1 SGDLS and CDR2 YYNGEE come from the germline V gene. The CDR3 extends over 13 amino acids. Trimming left V 3 bases short and J 2 bases short, with 8 bases between. Combining the CDR3 with reference TRBV9 and TRBJ1-2 gives the whole variable domain DSGVTQTPKHLITATGQRVTLRCSPRSGDLSVYWYQQSLDQGLQFLIQYYNGEERAKGNILERFSAQQFPDLHSELNLSSLELGDSALYFCASSEDRNYGYTFGSGTRLTVV.

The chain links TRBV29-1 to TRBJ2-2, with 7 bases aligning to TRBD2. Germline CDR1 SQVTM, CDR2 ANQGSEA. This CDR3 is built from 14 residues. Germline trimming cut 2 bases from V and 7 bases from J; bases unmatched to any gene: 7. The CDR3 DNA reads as TGCAGCGTTGAAAGGTTGGCGGGGGTCGGGGAGCTGTTTTTT. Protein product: CSVERLAGVGELFF.

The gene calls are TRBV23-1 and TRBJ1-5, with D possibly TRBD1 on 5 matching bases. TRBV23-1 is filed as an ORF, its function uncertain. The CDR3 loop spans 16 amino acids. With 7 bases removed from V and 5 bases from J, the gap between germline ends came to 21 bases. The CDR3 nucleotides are TGCGCCAGCACCCAGGAAGGCGACAGCACCGATCAGCCCCAGCATTTT. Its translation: CASTQEGDSTDQPQHF.

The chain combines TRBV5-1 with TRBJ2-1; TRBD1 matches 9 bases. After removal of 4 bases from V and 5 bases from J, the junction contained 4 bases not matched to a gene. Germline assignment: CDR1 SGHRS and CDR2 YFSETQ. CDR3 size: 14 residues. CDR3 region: CASSPRDRDNEQFF. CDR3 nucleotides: TGCGCCAGCAGCCCCCGGGACAGGGACAATGAGCAGTTCTTC.

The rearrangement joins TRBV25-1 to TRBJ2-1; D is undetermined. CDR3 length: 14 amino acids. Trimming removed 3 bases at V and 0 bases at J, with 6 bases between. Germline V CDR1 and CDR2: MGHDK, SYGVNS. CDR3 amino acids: CASSDASSYNEQFF. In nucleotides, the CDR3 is TGTGCCAGCAGTGACGCAAGCTCCTACAATGAGCAGTTCTTC. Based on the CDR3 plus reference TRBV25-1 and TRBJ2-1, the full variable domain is EADIYQTPRYLVIGTGKKITLECSQTMGHDKMYWYQQDPGMELHLIHYSYGVNSTEKGDLSSESTVSRIRTEHFPLTLESARPSHTSQYLCASSDASSYNEQFFGPGTRLTVL.

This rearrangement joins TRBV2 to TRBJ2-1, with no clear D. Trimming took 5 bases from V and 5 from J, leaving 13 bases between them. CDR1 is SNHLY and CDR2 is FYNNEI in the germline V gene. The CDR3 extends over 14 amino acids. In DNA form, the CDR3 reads TGTGCCAGCAGTAATCCCACTTACAACAATGAGCAGTTCTTC. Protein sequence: CASSNPTYNNEQFF.

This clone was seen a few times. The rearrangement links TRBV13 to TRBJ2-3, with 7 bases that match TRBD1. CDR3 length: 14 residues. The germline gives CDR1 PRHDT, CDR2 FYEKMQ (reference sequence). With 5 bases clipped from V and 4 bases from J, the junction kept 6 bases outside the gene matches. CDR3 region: CASSHGQVADTQYF. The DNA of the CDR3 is TGTGCCAGCAGCCACGGACAGGTCGCAGATACGCAGTATTTT.

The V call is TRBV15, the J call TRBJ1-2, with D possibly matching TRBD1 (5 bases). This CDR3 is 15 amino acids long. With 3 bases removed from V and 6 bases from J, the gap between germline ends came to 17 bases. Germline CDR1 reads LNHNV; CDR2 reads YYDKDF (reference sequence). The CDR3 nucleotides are TGTGCCACCAGCAGGGGCGGGGAATCCAGGGATGGCTACACCTTC. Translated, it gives CATSRGGESRDGYTF. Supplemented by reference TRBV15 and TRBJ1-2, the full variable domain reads DAMVIQNPRYQVTQFGKPVTLSCSQTLNHNVMYWYQQKSSQAPKLLFHYYDKDFNNEADTPDNFQSRRPNTSFCFLDIRSPGLGDTAMYLCATSRGGESRDGYTFGSGTRLTVV.

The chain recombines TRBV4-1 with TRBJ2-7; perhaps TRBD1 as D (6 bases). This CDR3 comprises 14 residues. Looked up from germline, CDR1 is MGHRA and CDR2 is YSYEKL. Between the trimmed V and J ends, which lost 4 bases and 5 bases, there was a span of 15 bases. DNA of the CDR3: TGCGCCAGCAGCCCTTTACAGGGTAGGCACGAGCAGTACTTC. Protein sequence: CASSPLQGRHEQYF.